This record covers a single T cell receptor beta chain. These data come from a study of blood T cell repertoires in COVID-19. Study-wide background: Researchers got acute and convalescent COVID-19 samples from the United States, Italy and Spain. PBMCs, B-cell-depleted T cells, or T cells were the source of the cDNA or gDNA that made up the material.

This CDR3 is built from 16 residues. The V gene lost 4 bases and the J gene lost 6 bases, with 20 bases spanning the gap. The germline V gene encodes CDR1 MGHRA and CDR2 YSYEKL. As originally analysed: Amplification from reference gene primers served as the basis for estimated nucleated cell counts. Sequenced by immunoSEQ multiplex PCR; TCRdb stores in-frame clones only, minus some. The DNA gave D and trimming, while V, J and clone size come from that table. The sample has over 45,000 clones; roughly nine tenths are singletons. This sequence joins TRBV4-1 and TRBJ2-3; possible D gene TRBD2, 6 bases. Sequences were obtained from peripheral blood. The origin of this receptor is a man aged 80 or over in a cohort sampled during active COVID-19. The CDR3 is CASSPTGDFLRDTQYF. The DNA for the CDR3 is TGCGCCAGCAGCCCCACCGGGGACTTCTTGAGGGATACGCAGTATTTT.